Following are 16 T cell receptor beta chains from one sample sequenced in a study of T cells in Graves' hyperthyroidism and ophthalmopathy. RNA transcripts were the template for amplifying TCR beta CDR3 regions. The HTBI primer set served for first-round RT-PCR of the TCR CDR3. Using its own MiXCR run on the multiplex PCR reads, TCRdb lists one record per CDR3 protein. The sample lists roughly 400,000 distinct CDR3 sequences, roughly 25% occurring once. Sequenced material: blood. These TCRs come from a man between 45 and 60 years old with Graves' hyperthyroidism.

This chain connects TRBV12-3 or TRBV12-4 to TRBJ1-5, with D perhaps TRBD1 (6 bases). The CDR3 extends over 15 amino acids. Trimming removed 0 bases at V and 6 bases at J, with 12 bases between. The CDR3 bases are TGTGCCAGCAGTTTAGCGGGCAGGGGAGCTCAGCCCCAGCATTTT. This sequence encodes CASSLAGRGAQPQHF.

The rearrangement joins TRBV5-6 to TRBJ1-2; 11 positions agree with TRBD1. The CDR3 extends over 15 amino acids. V shed 3 bases and J 8 bases; nucleotides not matched to a gene: 9. Germline CDR1 SGHDT, CDR2 YYEEEE. CDR3 bases: TGTGCCAGCAGCTACCGAACGGGACAGGGGGGGGGCTACACCTTC. Translation: CASSYRTGQGGGYTF. Full variable domain (remainder filled in from reference TRBV5-6 and TRBJ1-2): DAGVTQSPTHLIKTRGQQVTLRCSPKSGHDTVSWYQQALGQGPQFIFQYYEEEERQRGNFPDRFSGHQFPNYSSELNVNALLLGDSALYLCASSYRTGQGGGYTFGSGTRLTVV.

This clonotype was seen only a few times. V is TRBV6-1 and J is TRBJ2-7; D unclear. In germline, CDR1 is MNHNS, CDR2 SASEGT. Trimming left V 4 bases short and J 1 base short, with 14 bases between. CDR3 length: 15 amino acids. CDR3 nucleotide sequence: TGTGCCAGCAGTGCTACCTCCATCAGATCCTACGAGCAGTACTTC. Translation gives CASSATSIRSYEQYF.

The gene calls are TRBV20-1 and TRBJ1-1; TRBD1 might be the D (6 bases). The V and J ends lost 0 bases and 4 bases respectively, with 27 bases between them. The CDR3 sequence is 19 residues long. Per the germline V gene, CDR1 is DFQATT and CDR2 is SNEGSKA (reference sequence). The CDR3 protein is CSARDSAPGHYPSGTEAFF. For the CDR3, the DNA is TGCAGTGCTAGAGATTCCGCGCCGGGACATTATCCGTCCGGCACTGAAGCTTTCTTT.

This clonotype has a handful of counts. The chain recombines TRBV29-1 with TRBJ2-1, with 13 bases identical to TRBD2. V gave up 8 bases and J gave up 10 bases; unmatched junction bases: 8. Germline CDR1 reads SQVTM; CDR2 reads ANQGSEA. This CDR3 region has 13 residues. This CDR3 is CSMGLAGPGEQFF. DNA for the CDR3: TGCAGCATGGGACTAGCGGGACCGGGGGAGCAGTTCTTC.

This clonotype showed up many times. This rearrangement joins TRBV7-7 to TRBJ2-5; TRBD2 is a possible D gene (6 bases). The V and J ends lost 0 bases and 5 bases respectively, with 13 bases between them. The CDR3 spans 15 residues. Per the germline V gene, CDR1 is SSHAT and CDR2 is FNYEAQ (reference sequence). The CDR3 DNA reads as TGTGCCAGCAGCTTAGCCCCCACTCGGGAGGAGACCCAGTACTTC. This translates into CASSLAPTREETQYF.

This clonotype was found many times. J is TRBJ2-1 and V is TRBV5-1, with 13 bases lining up with TRBD2. The CDR3 loop spans 18 amino acids. The ends lost 4 bases at V and 5 bases at J; junction bases unmatched: 12. Germline CDR1 SGHRS, CDR2 YFSETQ. The CDR3: CASSRTLTSGRLHNEQFF. The CDR3 DNA reads as TGCGCCAGCAGCCGGACCTTGACTAGCGGGAGGCTCCACAATGAGCAGTTCTTC.

The genes are TRBV6-1 and TRBJ1-1; D possibly corresponds to TRBD1 (5 bases). Germline CDR1 is MNHNS and CDR2 is SASEGT. The CDR3 contains 13 residues. Trimming shortened V by 8 bases and J by 3 bases, and 13 bases separated the two germline ends. The CDR3 sequence: CASRRRADTEAFF. The CDR3 region has the DNA TGTGCCAGCCGTCGCAGGGCCGACACTGAAGCTTTCTTT.

This clonotype was counted between two and nine times. The chain joins TRBV2 to TRBJ2-7, with D maybe TRBD1 (6 bases). CDR1 and CDR2 from the germline V gene are SNHLY and FYNNEI. The CDR3 runs 12 residues. V was pared by 7 bases and J by 7 bases, with 14 bases between. The CDR3 here is CASIGGQMEQYF. CDR3 nucleotide sequence: TGTGCCAGCATTGGGGGACAAATGGAGCAGTACTTC.

This clonotype has just a few counts. The chain is built from TRBV19 and TRBJ1-1; D is perhaps TRBD1 (6 bases). Germline lookup yields CDR1 LNHDA and CDR2 SQIVND (reference sequence). The V and J ends lost 6 bases and 5 bases respectively, with 16 bases between them. The CDR3 length is 14 residues. CDR3 coding DNA: TGTGCCAGTAGAGGGGGTTTTATATTGACTGAAGCTTTCTTT. Its protein is CASRGGFILTEAFF.

The chain links TRBV3-1 to TRBJ1-2, with D uncertain. The CDR3 spans 13 residues. Germline V CDR1 and CDR2: LGHDT, YNNKEL (reference sequence). V lost 3 bases and J 5 bases, leaving 10 bases between the germline ends. The DNA of the CDR3 is TGTGCCAGCAGCCATTTGCGGGCATATGGCTACACCTTC. This sequence encodes CASSHLRAYGYTF.

This clonotype has just a few counts. The chain recombines TRBV19 with TRBJ1-1; no clear D gene. The CDR3 length is 13 residues. CDR1 is LNHDA, CDR2 SQIVND, per germline (reference sequence). Trimming stripped 1 base from V and 1 base from J, with 4 bases between. CDR3 protein: CASSIGWNTEAFF. CDR3 coding DNA: TGTGCCAGTAGTATAGGATGGAACACTGAAGCTTTCTTT. The full variable domain, completed using reference TRBV19 and TRBJ1-1, is DGGITQSPKYLFRKEGQNVTLSCEQNLNHDAMYWYRQDPGQGLRLIYYSQIVNDFQKGDIAEGYSVSREKKESFPLTVTSAQKNPTAFYLCASSIGWNTEAFFGQGTRLTVV.

A remark on this clonotype: This could be a read error, since a much larger clone is one nucleotide away. The chain employs TRBV11-2 and TRBJ1-1, with D unresolved. Per the germline V gene, CDR1 is SGHAT and CDR2 is FQNNGV. The CDR3 runs to 15 residues. CDR3 sequence reads: CVSSRRVAMNTEAFF. CDR3 nucleotides: TGTGTCAGCAGCCGCCGGGTAGCAATGAACACTGAAGCTTTCTTT. The full variable domain, with the rest looked up from reference TRBV11-2 and TRBJ1-1, is EAGVAQSPRYKIIEKRQSVAFWCNPISGHATLYWYQQILGQGPKLLIQFQNNGVVDDSQLPKDRFSAERLKGVDSTLKIQPAKLEDSAVYLCVSSRRVAMNTEAFFGQGTRLTVV.

This clonotype was seen more than once but under ten times. CDR3 sequence: CASSVTGGWETQYF. As DNA, the CDR3 is TGTGCCAGCAGTGTAACAGGGGGCTGGGAGACCCAGTACTTC. This rearrangement joins TRBV6-1 to TRBJ2-5; 9 nucleotides align to TRBD1. This CDR3 is 14 amino acids long. Germline V gives CDR1 MNHNS, CDR2 SASEGT. V lost 4 bases and J lost 5; bases outside the gene matches: 5.

This chain links TRBV3-1 with TRBJ1-1; D uncertain. V was trimmed by 1 base and J by 8 bases, leaving 11 bases between them. CDR1 LGHDT and CDR2 YNNKEL come from the germline V gene (reference sequence). This CDR3 contains 13 residues. CDR3: CASSQVAGGEAFF. CDR3 in DNA: TGTGCCAGCAGCCAAGTTGCGGGAGGCGAAGCTTTCTTT.

The chain carries TRBV6-1 and TRBJ1-2; maybe TRBD1 (6 bases). The V end lost 1 base, the J end lost 14 bases, and 38 bases lay between the germline ends. The CDR3 has 20 amino acids. CDR1 and CDR2 from the germline V gene are MNHNS and SASEGT. CDR3 loop: CASSEVPSTGRLSYGYTSTF. The CDR3 nucleotides read TGTGCCAGCAGTGAAGTTCCCTCGACAGGCCGATTGTCGTATGGCTACACGTCAACCTTC.